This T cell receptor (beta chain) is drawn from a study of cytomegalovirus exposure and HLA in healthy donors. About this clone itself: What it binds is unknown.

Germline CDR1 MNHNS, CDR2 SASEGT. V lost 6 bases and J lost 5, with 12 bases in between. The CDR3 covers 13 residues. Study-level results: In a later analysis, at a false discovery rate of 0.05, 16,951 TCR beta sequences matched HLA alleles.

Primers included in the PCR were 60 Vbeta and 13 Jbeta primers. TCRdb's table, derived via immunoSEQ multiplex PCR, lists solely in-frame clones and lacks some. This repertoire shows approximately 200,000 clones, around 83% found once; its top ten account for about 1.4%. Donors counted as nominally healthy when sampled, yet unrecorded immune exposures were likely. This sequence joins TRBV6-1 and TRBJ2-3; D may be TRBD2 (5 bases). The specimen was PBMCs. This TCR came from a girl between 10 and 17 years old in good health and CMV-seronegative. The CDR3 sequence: CASSARAGDTQYF. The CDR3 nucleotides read TGTGCCAGCAGCGCGCGGGCCGGAGATACGCAGTATTTT.